What follows is one TCR beta chain and its context. Its specificity is unknown. This record comes from a study of shared clonotypes between healthy human individuals. Study-wide results and limits: Sequencing depth was predicted to influence how clonotypes are shared among donors. Of the naive CD4 clonotypes, roughly 5% were shared across a handful of donors. Rarefaction gave evidence that sorted-subset sequencing remained incomplete despite large depth.

Germline V gene sequence: CDR1 SGHNT, CDR2 YYREEE (reference sequence). The junction had 10 bases not matched to a gene; V was cut back by 4 bases and J by 6 bases. This CDR3 has 15 amino acids. CD4+ cells underwent separation, giving CD45RA+ naive and CD45RA-negative memory subsets. Libraries were prepared by immunoSEQ multiplex PCR; TCRdb keeps only in-frame clonotypes and omits some of them. Among a few million clones, 90% to 95% were seen once, and the ten largest hold 0.39%. J is TRBJ2-3 and V is TRBV5-4, with 8 positions matching TRBD2. This TCR was recovered from a man aged 18 to 29 in good health. Some clones in this sample may be carry-over from other donors' samples. Source material: naive CD4+ T cells from PBMCs. Subset in this sample: CD45RA+ positively selected. CDR3 amino acids: CASSTRTSIPDTQYF. DNA for the CDR3: TGTGCCAGCAGCACAAGGACTAGCATCCCGGATACGCAGTATTTT.